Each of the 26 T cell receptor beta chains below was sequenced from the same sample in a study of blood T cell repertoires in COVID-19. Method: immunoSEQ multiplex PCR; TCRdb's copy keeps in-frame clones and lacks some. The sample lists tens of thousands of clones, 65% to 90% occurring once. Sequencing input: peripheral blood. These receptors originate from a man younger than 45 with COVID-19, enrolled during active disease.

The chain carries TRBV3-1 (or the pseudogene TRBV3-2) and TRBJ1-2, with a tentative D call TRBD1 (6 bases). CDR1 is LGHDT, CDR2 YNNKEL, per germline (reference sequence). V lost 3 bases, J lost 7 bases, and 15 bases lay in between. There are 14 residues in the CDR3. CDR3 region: CASSHARGGIGYTF. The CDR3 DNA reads TGTGCCAGCAGCCATGCCAGGGGCGGCATTGGCTACACCTTC.

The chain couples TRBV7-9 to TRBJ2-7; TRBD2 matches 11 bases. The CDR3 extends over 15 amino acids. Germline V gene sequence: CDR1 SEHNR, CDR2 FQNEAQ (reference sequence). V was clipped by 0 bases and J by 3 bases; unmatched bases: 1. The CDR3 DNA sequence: TGTGCCAGCAGCTTAGCGGGACTAGCGGACTACGAGCAGTACTTC. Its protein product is CASSLAGLADYEQYF.

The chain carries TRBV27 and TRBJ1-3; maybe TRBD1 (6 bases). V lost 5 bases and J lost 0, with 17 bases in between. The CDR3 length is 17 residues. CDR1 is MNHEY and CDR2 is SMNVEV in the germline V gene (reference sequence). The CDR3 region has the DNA TGTGCCAGCAGTCCCGGGGACACGGTAATCTCTGGAAACACCATATATTTT. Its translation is CASSPGDTVISGNTIYF.

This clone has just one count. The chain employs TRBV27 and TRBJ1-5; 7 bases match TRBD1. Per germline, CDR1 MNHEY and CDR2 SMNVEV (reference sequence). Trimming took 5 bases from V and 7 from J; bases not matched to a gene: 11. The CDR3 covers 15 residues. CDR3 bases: TGTGCCAGCAGTCTAAGCCCACAGGGGCGGCAGCCCCAGCATTTT. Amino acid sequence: CASSLSPQGRQPQHF.

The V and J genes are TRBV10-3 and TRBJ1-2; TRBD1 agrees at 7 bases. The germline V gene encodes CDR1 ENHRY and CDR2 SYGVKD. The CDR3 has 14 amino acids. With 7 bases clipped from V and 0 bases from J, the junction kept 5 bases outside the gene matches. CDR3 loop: CAITATGTNYGYTF. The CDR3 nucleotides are TGTGCCATCACTGCGACAGGGACTAACTATGGCTACACCTTC.

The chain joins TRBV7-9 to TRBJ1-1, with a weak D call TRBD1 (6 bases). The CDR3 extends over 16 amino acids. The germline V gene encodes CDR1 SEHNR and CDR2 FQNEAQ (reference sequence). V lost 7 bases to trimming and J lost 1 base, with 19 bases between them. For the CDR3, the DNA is TGTGCCAGCACCGACGGGCCAGGGGAACCGAACACTGAAGCTTTCTTT. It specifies CASTDGPGEPNTEAFF.

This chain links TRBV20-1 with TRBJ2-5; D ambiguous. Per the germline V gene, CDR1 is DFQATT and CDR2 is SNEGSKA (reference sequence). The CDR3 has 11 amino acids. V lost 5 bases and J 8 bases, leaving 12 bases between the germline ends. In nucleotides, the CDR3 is TGCAGTGCTCATTATCGAGAAACCCAGTACTTC. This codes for CSAHYRETQYF.

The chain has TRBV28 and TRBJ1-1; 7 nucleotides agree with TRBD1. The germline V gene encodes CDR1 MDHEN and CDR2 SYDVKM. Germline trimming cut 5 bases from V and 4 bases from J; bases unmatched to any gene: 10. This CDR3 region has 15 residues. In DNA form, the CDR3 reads TGTGCCAGCAGTGAACTGACAGGGACGGGCACTGAAGCTTTCTTT. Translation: CASSELTGTGTEAFF.

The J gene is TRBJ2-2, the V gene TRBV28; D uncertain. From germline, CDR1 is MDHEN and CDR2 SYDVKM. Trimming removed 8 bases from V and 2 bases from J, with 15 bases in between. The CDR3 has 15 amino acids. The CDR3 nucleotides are TGTGCCAGCCGCGGATTCTACCTAAACACCGGGGAGCTGTTTTTT. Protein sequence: CASRGFYLNTGELFF.

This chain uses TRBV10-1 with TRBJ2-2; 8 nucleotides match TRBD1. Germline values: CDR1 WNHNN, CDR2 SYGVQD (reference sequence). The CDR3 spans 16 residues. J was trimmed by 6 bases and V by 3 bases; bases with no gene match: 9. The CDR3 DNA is TGCGCCAGCAGTGACAAACAGGGGGTAACGGCCGGGGAGCTGTTTTTT. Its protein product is CASSDKQGVTAGELFF.

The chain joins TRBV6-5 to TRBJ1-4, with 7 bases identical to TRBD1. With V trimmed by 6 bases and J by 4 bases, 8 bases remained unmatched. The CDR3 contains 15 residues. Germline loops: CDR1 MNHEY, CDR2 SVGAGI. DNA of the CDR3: TGTGCCAGCAGCCGAGACAGGGCGCTTAATGAAAAACTGTTTTTT. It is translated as CASSRDRALNEKLFF.

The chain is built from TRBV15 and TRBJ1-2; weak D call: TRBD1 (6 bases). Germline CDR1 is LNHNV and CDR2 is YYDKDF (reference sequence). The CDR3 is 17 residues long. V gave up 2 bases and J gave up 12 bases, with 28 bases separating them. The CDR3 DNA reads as TGTGCCACCAGCAGACAGAGGTCAGGGGTGTCACCCCTTACCCACACCTTC. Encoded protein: CATSRQRSGVSPLTHTF.

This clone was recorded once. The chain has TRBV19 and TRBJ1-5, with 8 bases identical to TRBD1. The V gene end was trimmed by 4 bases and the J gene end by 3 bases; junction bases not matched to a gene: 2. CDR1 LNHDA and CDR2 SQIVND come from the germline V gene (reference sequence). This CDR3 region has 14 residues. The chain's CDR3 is CASSRTGTNQPQHF. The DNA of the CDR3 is TGTGCCAGTAGTAGGACAGGGACCAATCAGCCCCAGCATTTT.

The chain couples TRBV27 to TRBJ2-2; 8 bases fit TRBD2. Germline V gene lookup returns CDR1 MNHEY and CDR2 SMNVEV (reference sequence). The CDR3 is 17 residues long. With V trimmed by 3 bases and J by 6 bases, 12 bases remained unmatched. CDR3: CASSFRLAGGSAGELFF. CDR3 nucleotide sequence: TGTGCCAGCAGTTTTCGGCTAGCGGGCGGGTCGGCCGGGGAGCTGTTTTTT.

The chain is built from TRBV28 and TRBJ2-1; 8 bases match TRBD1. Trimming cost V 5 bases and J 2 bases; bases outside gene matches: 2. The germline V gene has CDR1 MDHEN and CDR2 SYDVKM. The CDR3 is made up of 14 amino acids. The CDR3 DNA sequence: TGTGCCAGCAGTCCACAGGGGGCCTACAATGAGCAGTTCTTC. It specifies CASSPQGAYNEQFF.

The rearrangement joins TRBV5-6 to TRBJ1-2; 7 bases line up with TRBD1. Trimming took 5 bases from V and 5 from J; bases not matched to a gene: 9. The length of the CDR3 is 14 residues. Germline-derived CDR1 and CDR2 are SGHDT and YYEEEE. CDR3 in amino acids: CASRFQGGGYGYTF. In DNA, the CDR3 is TGTGCCAGCAGATTCCAAGGGGGCGGATATGGCTACACCTTC.

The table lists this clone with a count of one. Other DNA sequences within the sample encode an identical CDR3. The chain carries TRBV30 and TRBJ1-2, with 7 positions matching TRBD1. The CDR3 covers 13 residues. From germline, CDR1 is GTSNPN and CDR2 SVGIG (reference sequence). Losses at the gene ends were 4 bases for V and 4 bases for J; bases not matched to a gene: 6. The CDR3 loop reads CAWTRGPGYGYTF. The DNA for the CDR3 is TGTGCCTGGACGAGGGGGCCGGGCTATGGCTACACCTTC. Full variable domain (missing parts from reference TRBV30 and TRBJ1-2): SQTIHQWPATLVQPVGSPLSLECTVEGTSNPNLYWYRQAAGRGLQLLFYSVGIGQISSEVPQNLSASRPQDRQFILSSKKLLLSDSGFYLCAWTRGPGYGYTFGSGTRLTVV.

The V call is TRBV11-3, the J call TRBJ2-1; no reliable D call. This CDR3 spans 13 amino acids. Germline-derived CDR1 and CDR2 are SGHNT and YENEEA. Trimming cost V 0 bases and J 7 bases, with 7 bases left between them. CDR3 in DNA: TGTGCCAGCAGCTTAGATAGCCTAAATGAGCAGTTCTTC. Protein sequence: CASSLDSLNEQFF. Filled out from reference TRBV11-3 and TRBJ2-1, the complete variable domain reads EAGVVQSPRYKIIEKKQPVAFWCNPISGHNTLYWYLQNLGQGPELLIRYENEEAVDDSQLPKDRFSAERLKGVDSTLKIQPAELGDSAVYLCASSLDSLNEQFFGPGTRLTVL.

The CDR3 sequence: CASRNDELGYEQYF. CDR3 nucleotides: TGTGCCAGCAGAAACGACGAACTCGGGTACGAGCAGTACTTC. The chain has TRBV6-5 and TRBJ2-7, with D uncertain. CDR1 MNHEY and CDR2 SVGAGI come from the germline V gene. CDR3 length: 14 amino acids. V was trimmed by 6 bases and J by 4 bases, leaving 16 bases between them.

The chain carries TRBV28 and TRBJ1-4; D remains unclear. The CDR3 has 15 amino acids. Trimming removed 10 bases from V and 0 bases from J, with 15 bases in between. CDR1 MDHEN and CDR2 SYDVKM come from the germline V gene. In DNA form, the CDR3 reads TGTGCCACCTCGAGGGAGCTGGCAACTAATGAAAAACTGTTTTTT. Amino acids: CATSRELATNEKLFF.

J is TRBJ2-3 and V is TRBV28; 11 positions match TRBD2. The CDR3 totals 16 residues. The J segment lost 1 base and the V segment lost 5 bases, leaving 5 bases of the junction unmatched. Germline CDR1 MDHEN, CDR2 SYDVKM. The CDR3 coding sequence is TGTGCCAGCAGTCCTTGGACTAGCGGGCGCACAGATACGCAGTATTTT. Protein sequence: CASSPWTSGRTDTQYF.

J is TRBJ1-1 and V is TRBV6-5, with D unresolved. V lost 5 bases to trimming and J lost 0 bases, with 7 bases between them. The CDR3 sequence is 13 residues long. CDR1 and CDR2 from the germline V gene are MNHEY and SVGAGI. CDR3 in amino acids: CASSPQMNTEAFF. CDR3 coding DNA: TGTGCCAGCAGTCCACAGATGAACACTGAAGCTTTCTTT.

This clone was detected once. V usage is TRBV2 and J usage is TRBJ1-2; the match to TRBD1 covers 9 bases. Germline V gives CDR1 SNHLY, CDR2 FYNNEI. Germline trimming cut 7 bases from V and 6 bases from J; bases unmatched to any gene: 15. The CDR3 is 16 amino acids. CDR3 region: CASIGTGYSLKDGYTF. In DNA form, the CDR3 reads TGTGCCAGCATTGGGACAGGGTACAGCTTAAAGGATGGCTACACCTTC.

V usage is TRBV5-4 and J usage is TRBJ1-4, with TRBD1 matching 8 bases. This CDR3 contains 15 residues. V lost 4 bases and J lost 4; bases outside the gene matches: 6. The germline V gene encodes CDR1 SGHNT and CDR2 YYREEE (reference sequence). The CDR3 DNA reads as TGTGCCAGCAGCCACGGACAGGGAGGTAATGAAAAACTGTTTTTT. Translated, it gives CASSHGQGGNEKLFF.

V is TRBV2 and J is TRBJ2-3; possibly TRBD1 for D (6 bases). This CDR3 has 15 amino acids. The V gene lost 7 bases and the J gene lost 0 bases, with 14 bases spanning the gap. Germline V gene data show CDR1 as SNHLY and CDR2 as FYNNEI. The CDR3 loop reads CASNAGTSSTDTQYF. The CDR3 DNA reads TGTGCCAGCAACGCCGGGACATCGAGCACAGATACGCAGTATTTT.

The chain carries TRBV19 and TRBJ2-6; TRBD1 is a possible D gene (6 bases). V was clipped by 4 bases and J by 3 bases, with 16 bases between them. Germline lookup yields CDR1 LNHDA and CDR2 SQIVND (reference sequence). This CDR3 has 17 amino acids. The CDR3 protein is CASSKITGLGGANVLTF. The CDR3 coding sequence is TGTGCCAGTAGTAAAATAACAGGGCTAGGTGGGGCCAACGTCCTGACTTTC.